This TCR beta chain originates from a study of human T cells and chemical hapten exposure. Study at large: The study sensitized with 2% DPC on a 2 cm by 2 cm patch of upper inner arm skin. Diphenylcyclopropenone was administered weekly to the scalp of patients throughout the roughly 23-week study.

Regarding time point: pre-sensitization, week 0. The treatment is: therapeutic diphenylcyclopropenone sensitization with weekly scalp DPC. Study outcomes and limitations: In comparison with controls, expanded TCRs gave rise to a significantly larger number of large CDR3 similarity clusters.

This clonotype has more than one count but fewer than ten. The antigen remains undetermined. TCRdb redid the calling of the RACE reads with MiXCR, one entry per CDR3 protein. The data contain around 120,000 distinct CDR3 sequences, approximately 13% of them singletons. This CDR3 comprises 14 residues. From germline, CDR1 is SGHNT and CDR2 YENEEA. Trimming removed 5 bases at V and 3 bases at J, with 11 bases between. This TCR was sampled from a woman between 18 and 30 years old with alopecia areata. Some clones in this sample may be carry-over from other donors' samples. The sample consisted of whole blood, taken in connection with sensitization to the hapten diphenylcyclopropenone (DPC). The V call is TRBV11-3, the J call TRBJ1-3; D ambiguous. CDR3 sequence reads: CASSAGPLGNTIYF. The DNA for the CDR3 is TGTGCCAGCAGCGCGGGCCCTCTTGGAAACACCATATATTTT.